This TCR beta chain was identified during a study of blood T cell repertoires in COVID-19. Overall study context: In each case, the material was cDNA or gDNA derived from T cells, B-cell-depleted T cells, or PBMCs.

Assay used: immunoSEQ multiplex PCR; TCRdb lists only in-frame clones, some missing. The sample shows about 150,000 clones, about 85% of them seen only once. Germline-derived CDR1 and CDR2 are SGHVS and FQNEAQ. CDR3 length: 19 amino acids. Trimming left V 3 bases short and J 0 bases short, with 20 bases between. Allocation to cohorts depended on clinical history reported by the participants. Material for sequencing was PBMCs or T cells enriched from blood (not recorded which). The clonotype was recovered from a woman in her thirties or forties who had recovered from COVID-19. J is TRBJ2-2 and V is TRBV7-8; possibly TRBD1 for D (7 bases). The CDR3 sequence is CASSFRGRTGTANTGELFF. The CDR3 DNA follows: TGTGCCAGCAGCTTTCGGGGGAGAACCGGGACAGCGAACACCGGGGAGCTGTTTTTT. The entire variable domain, with the rest obtained from reference TRBV7-8 and TRBJ2-2, is as follows: GAGVSQSPRYKVAKRGQDVALRCDPISGHVSLFWYQQALGQGPEFLTYFQNEAQLDKSGLPSDRFFAERPEGSVSTLKIQRTQQEDSAVYLCASSFRGRTGTANTGELFFGEGSRLTVL.